This TCR beta chain was sequenced in a study of blood T cell repertoires in COVID-19. Study as a whole: Samples taken during acute and convalescent COVID-19 were collected in the United States, Italy and Spain. The analysed material was cDNA or gDNA that came from T cells, B-cell-depleted T cells, or PBMCs.

As processed by the authors: Estimation of nucleated cell counts was performed using reference gene primer amplification. TCRdb's table, derived via immunoSEQ multiplex PCR, lists solely in-frame clones and lacks some. Clonal size and the V and J genes are those of that table, whereas D and trimming came from the DNA. Among about 140,000 clones listed, almost 90% were seen once. CDR1 is MNHEY and CDR2 is SMNVEV in the germline V gene (reference sequence). This CDR3 is 16 amino acids long. Between the trimmed V and J ends, which lost 0 bases and 0 bases, there was a span of 12 bases. The chain recombines TRBV27 with TRBJ2-7; D remains unclear. The clonotype originates from a man aged 45-65 years with active or convalescent COVID-19. The sample consisted of peripheral blood. The CDR3 loop reads CASSLSAGLSSYEQYF. The CDR3 region has the DNA TGTGCCAGCAGTTTATCCGCAGGCCTGAGCTCCTACGAGCAGTACTTC.